What follows describes a single TCR beta chain. The method was immunoSEQ multiplex PCR; TCRdb's version includes in-frame clones alone and lacks a portion of them. The data hold approximately 140,000 clones, with about 90% observed a single time. From germline, CDR1 is SGHTA and CDR2 FQGNSA. The CDR3 consists of 19 residues. V was pared by 6 bases and J by 5 bases, with 22 bases of the junction left unmatched. This record comes from a study of T cell responses to AZD1222 COVID-19 vaccine. The clonotype comes from an adult who received the AZD1222 COVID-19 vaccine. Sequenced material: peripheral blood, taken 28 days after the second AZD1222 dose. The chain has TRBV7-2 and TRBJ2-1; 7 nucleotides line up with TRBD2. CDR3 in DNA: TGTGCCAGCAGACCGAGTATAGCGGGCTCCACTTTGTTCCACAATGAGCAGTTCTTC. Amino acids: CASRPSIAGSTLFHNEQFF.